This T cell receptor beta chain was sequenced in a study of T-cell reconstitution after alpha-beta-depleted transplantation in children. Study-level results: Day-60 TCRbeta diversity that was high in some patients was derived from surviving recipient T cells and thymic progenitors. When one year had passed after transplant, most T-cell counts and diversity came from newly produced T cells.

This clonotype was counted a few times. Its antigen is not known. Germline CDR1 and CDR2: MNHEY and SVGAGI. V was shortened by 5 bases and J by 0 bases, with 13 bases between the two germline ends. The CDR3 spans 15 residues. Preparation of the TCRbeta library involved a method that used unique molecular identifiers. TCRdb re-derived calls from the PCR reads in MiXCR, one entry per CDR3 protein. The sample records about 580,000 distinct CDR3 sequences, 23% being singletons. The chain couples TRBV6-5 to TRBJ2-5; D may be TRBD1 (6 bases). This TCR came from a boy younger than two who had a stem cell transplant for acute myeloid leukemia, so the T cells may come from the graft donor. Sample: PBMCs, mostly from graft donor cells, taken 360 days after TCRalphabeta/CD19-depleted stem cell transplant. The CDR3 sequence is CASSNRQDHQETQYF. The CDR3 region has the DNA TGTGCCAGCAGTAACCGACAGGACCACCAAGAGACCCAGTACTTC.